Sequencing of this T cell receptor beta chain was carried out in a study of T cells in Graves' hyperthyroidism and ophthalmopathy. Study-wide results and caveats: Blood shared most expanded thyroid clonotypes above 0.001.

Remarks on this clonotype: What it recognizes is unknown.

Amplified TCR beta CDR3 regions came from RNA transcripts. During a first-round RT-PCR of the TCR CDR3, the HTBI primer set was used. TCRdb independently ran MiXCR on the multiplex PCR reads; one entry per CDR3 protein. The sample yields a few hundred thousand distinct CDR3 sequences, 21% seen once. Graves' hyperthyroidism without ophthalmopathy progression within 18 months was termed stable. For the diagnoses, clinical symptoms, serum thyroxine and TRAb, thyroid ultrasound and orbital computed tomography were used. Germline V gene sequence: CDR1 MNHEY, CDR2 SVGEGT. The CDR3 length is 13 residues. With 2 bases removed from V and 3 bases from J, the gap between germline ends came to 8 bases.

The sequence derives from a woman in her forties or fifties with Graves' hyperthyroidism. The sample taken for sequencing was blood. The chain employs TRBV6-2 or TRBV6-3 and TRBJ2-7; D is unresolved. The CDR3 reads CASSYEANYEQYF. As DNA, the CDR3 is TGTGCCAGCAGTTACGAGGCCAACTACGAGCAGTACTTC.